This passage covers 16 T cell receptor beta chains from one sample sequenced in a study of breast tumors, draining lymph nodes, adjacent tissues. MiXCR was run by TCRdb on the multiplex PCR reads, yielding one entry per CDR3 protein. Among 140,000 to 150,000 distinct CDR3 sequences listed, around a third were seen once. Axillary draining lymph nodes of breast cancer patients supplied the node samples. Specimen: axillary lymph node tissue. The receptors come from a female donor with breast cancer. Some clones in this sample may be carry-over from other donors' samples.

The sample holds many counts of this clonotype. This chain uses TRBV5-1 with TRBJ1-6; D is undetermined. The V end lost 4 bases, the J end lost 9 bases, and 17 bases lay between the germline ends. Germline V gene lookup returns CDR1 SGHRS and CDR2 YFSETQ. CDR3 size: 15 residues. The CDR3 is CASSPAEDPFSPLHF. The CDR3 DNA reads TGCGCCAGCAGCCCCGCGGAGGATCCTTTTTCACCCCTCCACTTT. Full variable domain (rest looked up from reference TRBV5-1 and TRBJ1-6): KAGVTQTPRYLIKTRGQQVTLSCSPISGHRSVSWYQQTPGQGLQFLFEYFSETQRNKGNFPGRFSGRQFSNSRSEMNVSTLELGDSALYLCASSPAEDPFSPLHFGNGTRLTVT.

This clonotype was counted a few times. V usage is TRBV6-6 and J usage is TRBJ1-1; D may be TRBD1 (6 bases). V was shortened by 5 bases and J by 2 bases, with 15 bases between the two germline ends. The germline V gene has CDR1 MNHNY and CDR2 SVGAGI (reference sequence). This CDR3 is built from 15 residues. The CDR3 is CASSVQGGGNTEAFF. The CDR3 nucleotides read TGTGCCAGCAGTGTACAGGGAGGAGGTAACACTGAAGCTTTCTTT.

The chain employs TRBV6-5 and TRBJ2-3, with 8 bases identical to TRBD1. Germline loops: CDR1 MNHEY, CDR2 SVGAGI. This CDR3 comprises 15 residues. V lost 5 bases to trimming and J lost 2 bases; unmatched junction nucleotides: 6. DNA of the CDR3: TGTGCCAGCAGTGAAGGCAGGGGGCCCACAGATACGCAGTATTTT. Translating it yields CASSEGRGPTDTQYF.

The rearrangement uses TRBV2 and TRBJ2-3; 9 bases fit TRBD1. After removal of 5 bases from V and 5 bases from J, the junction contained 5 bases not matched to a gene. The CDR3 consists of 14 residues. Germline-derived CDR1 and CDR2 are SNHLY and FYNNEI. The CDR3 DNA reads TGTGCCAGCAGTAACAGGGGGCTGGGAGATACGCAGTATTTT. This encodes CASSNRGLGDTQYF.

For the CDR3, the DNA is TGTGCCACCAGTGATGATAGGTCTGCAGATACGCAGTATTTT. This encodes CATSDDRSADTQYF. The genes are TRBV24-1 and TRBJ2-3; D is ambiguous. The ends were cut back, 3 bases at V and 4 bases at J, with 10 bases in the middle. CDR3 length: 14 residues. CDR1 is KGHDR, CDR2 SFDVKD, per germline.

This clonotype was seen ten or more times. The V gene is TRBV7-9, the J gene TRBJ1-1; 8 bases line up with TRBD1. Germline loops: CDR1 SEHNR, CDR2 FQNEAQ (reference sequence). V shed 5 bases and J 5 bases; nucleotides not matched to a gene: 4. There are 13 residues in the CDR3. CDR3 region: CASSGQGVTEAFF. The DNA for the CDR3 is TGTGCCAGCAGCGGACAGGGCGTAACTGAAGCTTTCTTT.

This clonotype was detected ten times or more. The chain carries TRBV6-1 and TRBJ1-2; the D gene is possibly TRBD1 (6 bases). There are 13 residues in the CDR3. The ends were cut back, 6 bases at V and 6 bases at J, with 14 bases in the middle. CDR1 and CDR2 from the germline V gene are MNHNS and SASEGT. The DNA of the CDR3 is TGTGCCAGCAGCCCCGACAGGTTAAATGGCTACACCTTC. It codes for CASSPDRLNGYTF.

This clonotype was detected many times. V gene TRBV5-5 combines with J gene TRBJ2-5; 14 nucleotides line up with TRBD2. CDR3 size: 16 residues. CDR1 is SGHKS and CDR2 is YYEKEE in the germline V gene (reference sequence). With V trimmed by 0 bases and J by 4 bases, 2 bases remained unmatched. CDR3 sequence (DNA): TGTGCCAGCAGCTTGGAGGGACTAGCGGGGGTAGAGACCCAGTACTTC. It yields the protein CASSLEGLAGVETQYF.

As concerns this clonotype: It may be a read error: a sequence one base away is much more abundant. This CDR3 is missing its conserved last phenylalanine or tryptophan, likely due to a read error. Because the CDR3's place on the DNA is in doubt, the DNA is left out and the CDR3 is given as listed by TCRdb. This chain links TRBV2 with TRBJ1-2. The V gene's germline CDR1 is SNHLY and CDR2 FYNNEI. The CDR3 totals 13 residues, both ends included. The CDR3 loop is CASSESRNYGHTL.

The rearrangement joins TRBV6-2 or TRBV6-3 to TRBJ2-2; 7 bases agree with TRBD2. The junction had 5 bases not matched to a gene; V was cut back by 6 bases and J by 4 bases. Germline V CDR1 and CDR2: MNHEY, SVGEGT. CDR3 length: 14 amino acids. CDR3 DNA sequence: TGTGCCAGCAGCACCACGGGGGGCACCGGGGAGCTGTTTTTT. Amino acids: CASSTTGGTGELFF.

There are many counts of this clonotype. This chain joins TRBV6-5 and TRBJ1-4, with D hard to call. Between the trimmed V and J ends, which lost 4 bases and 7 bases, there was a span of 13 bases. CDR1 is MNHEY, CDR2 SVGAGI, per germline. The CDR3 runs 14 residues. CDR3 DNA: TGTGCCAGCAGTTTAGAGGAGGGAGGTGAAAAACTGTTTTTT. Translating gives CASSLEEGGEKLFF.

This clonotype was seen only a few times. A read error may be the cause here, since a much bigger clone is one base away. The chain recombines TRBV12-3 or TRBV12-4 with TRBJ2-3; no clear D. The CDR3 runs 14 residues. Between the trimmed V and J ends, which lost 5 bases and 2 bases, there was a span of 11 bases. CDR3 nucleotide sequence: TGTGCCAGCAGTCCCTCGACCCTCACAGATACGCAGTATTTT. It is translated as CASSPSTLTDTQYF.

Ten or more counts support this clonotype. Germline and junction disagree at one end, which may indicate a read error. This rearrangement joins TRBV7-2 to TRBJ2-3; no clear D gene. CDR1 is SGHTA, CDR2 FQGNSA, per germline. The CDR3 is made up of 13 amino acids. The CDR3 sequence: CASRSRITDTQCF. CDR3 DNA: TGTGCCAGCCGGAGTCGGATCACAGATACGCAGTGTTTT.

J is TRBJ2-5 and V is TRBV27; 8 nucleotides align to TRBD1. This CDR3 is built from 15 residues. With V trimmed by 8 bases and J by 7 bases, 15 bases remained unmatched. CDR1 is MNHEY and CDR2 is SMNVEV in the germline V gene (reference sequence). CDR3 region: CASGWWTGRFRTQYF. In DNA form, the CDR3 reads TGTGCCAGCGGTTGGTGGACAGGGAGGTTTCGGACCCAGTACTTC.

This clonotype was detected a few times. The rearrangement joins TRBV28 to TRBJ2-7; D not certain. The CDR3 has 15 residues. Trimming removed 6 bases at V and 0 bases at J, with 15 bases between. Germline CDR1 MDHEN, CDR2 SYDVKM. CDR3 protein: CASRNPKGSSYEQYF. The CDR3 region has the DNA TGTGCCAGCAGGAACCCGAAGGGTAGCTCCTACGAGCAGTACTTC. Full variable domain (rest looked up from reference TRBV28 and TRBJ2-7): DVKVTQSSRYLVKRTGEKVFLECVQDMDHENMFWYRQDPGLGLRLIYFSYDVKMKEKGDIPEGYSVSREKKERFSLILESASTNQTSMYLCASRNPKGSSYEQYFGPGTRLTVT.

This clonotype was recorded at least ten times. The junction departs from the called germline gene at one end, perhaps through a read error. This rearrangement joins TRBV7-7 to TRBJ2-2; 11 nucleotides match TRBD1. Germline CDR1 is SSHAT and CDR2 is FNYEAQ (reference sequence). This CDR3 comprises 17 residues. Here the CDR3 reads CASSPTSPGQGAGELFF. Here the CDR3 DNA reads TGTGCTAGCAGCCCCACCTCGCCGGGACAGGGGGCCGGGGAGCTGTTTTTT.